These 28 T cell receptor beta chains were sequenced from one sample in a study of blood T cell repertoires in COVID-19. Here immunoSEQ multiplex PCR was the method, and the copy in TCRdb shows in-frame clones only, minus some. The table lists fewer than 20,000 clones, 80% to 90% of them singletons. The material sequenced was peripheral blood. The receptors derive from an elderly man with active COVID-19.

The chain has TRBV19 and TRBJ2-1, with D uncertain. Trimming stripped 4 bases from V and 8 bases from J, with 12 bases between. The V gene's germline CDR1 is LNHDA and CDR2 SQIVND (reference sequence). This CDR3 region has 13 residues. The CDR3 is CASSRVAVHEQFF. The CDR3 DNA is TGTGCCAGTAGTAGGGTAGCCGTACATGAGCAGTTCTTC.

The CDR3 coding sequence is TGTGCCAGCAGTGAAGGTCGGCGGGGCGCCCAGCAGTACTTC. It is translated as CASSEGRRGAQQYF. The chain joins TRBV2 to TRBJ2-7; tentative D call: TRBD2 (6 bases). CDR1 and CDR2 from the germline V gene are SNHLY and FYNNEI. The germline V and J ends were trimmed by 1 base and 8 bases, with 15 bases remaining between them. There are 14 residues in the CDR3.

A single count supports this clone. The gene calls are TRBV19 and TRBJ2-1, with 7 bases fitting TRBD2. Germline lookup yields CDR1 LNHDA and CDR2 SQIVND (reference sequence). The length of the CDR3 is 15 residues. V lost 3 bases to trimming and J lost 7 bases; unmatched junction nucleotides: 9. CDR3 in DNA: TGTGCCAGTAGTATCGACCTGGGGAGGGTTAATGAGCAGTTCTTC. Its translation: CASSIDLGRVNEQFF.

This clone was seen only a few times. The V call is TRBV4-1, the J call TRBJ2-7; 10 bases line up with TRBD2. Germline CDR1 MGHRA, CDR2 YSYEKL. The J segment lost 4 bases and the V segment lost 1 base, leaving 4 bases of the junction unmatched. The CDR3 has 15 residues. CDR3 DNA sequence: TGCGCCAGCAGCCAAGCTCTAGCGGGAGAATACGAGCAGTACTTC. Encoded protein: CASSQALAGEYEQYF.

The chain uses TRBV28 and TRBJ1-6; 8 nucleotides align to TRBD1. V gave up 6 bases and J gave up 6 bases; unmatched junction bases: 10. The CDR3 has 16 residues. Looked up from germline, CDR1 is MDHEN and CDR2 is SYDVKM. The CDR3 DNA reads TGTGCCAGCAGGACACGAGGGACAGGTGTTAATTCACCCCTCCACTTT. Its protein is CASRTRGTGVNSPLHF.

V and J are TRBV5-1 and TRBJ2-3; unclear D gene. Trimming stripped 4 bases from V and 4 bases from J, with 10 bases between. The CDR3 runs to 13 residues. Per the germline V gene, CDR1 is SGHRS and CDR2 is YFSETQ. The CDR3 region is CASSLYRADTQYF. DNA of the CDR3: TGCGCCAGCAGCCTTTATCGTGCAGATACGCAGTATTTT. The whole variable domain, filled in from reference TRBV5-1 and TRBJ2-3, reads KAGVTQTPRYLIKTRGQQVTLSCSPISGHRSVSWYQQTPGQGLQFLFEYFSETQRNKGNFPGRFSGRQFSNSRSEMNVSTLELGDSALYLCASSLYRADTQYFGPGTRLTVL.

This chain links TRBV12-3 or TRBV12-4 with TRBJ2-5, with TRBD1 matching over 7 bases. The CDR3 loop spans 13 amino acids. V dropped 3 bases and J dropped 9; count of bases not matched to a gene: 7. CDR3 DNA sequence: TGTGCCAGCAGTTTGCCAGGGGGTCGCTCCCAGTACTTC. Its translation is CASSLPGGRSQYF.

CDR3 sequence (DNA): TGTGCCAGCAGCCCAAGACTAGCGGGAGGAACCCACGAGCAGTACTTC. Amino acid sequence: CASSPRLAGGTHEQYF. The rearrangement links TRBV7-2 to TRBJ2-7; 13 bases fit TRBD2. Germline V gene sequence: CDR1 SGHTA, CDR2 FQGNSA. There are 16 residues in the CDR3. Trimming at V came to 5 bases and at J to 5 bases, leaving 9 bases not matched to a gene.

The chain uses TRBV30 and TRBJ2-5; 12 nucleotides align to TRBD2. Per germline, CDR1 GTSNPN and CDR2 SVGIG (reference sequence). This CDR3 has 14 amino acids. The ends lost 3 bases at V and 13 bases at J; junction bases unmatched: 12. The CDR3 here is CAWRLAGGPPTPYF. CDR3 DNA sequence: TGTGCCTGGAGACTAGCGGGAGGTCCTCCGACACCGTACTTC.

The chain carries TRBV12-3 or TRBV12-4 and TRBJ2-1, with TRBD1 as a possible D gene (5 bases). The V end was cut by 6 bases, the J end by 8 bases, with 14 bases between. The CDR3 spans 13 residues. The CDR3 DNA reads TGTGCCAGCAGGGACACTCATGGCGATGAGCAGTTCTTC. Its protein product is CASRDTHGDEQFF.

The chain combines TRBV5-1 with TRBJ1-2; 8 bases are a match to TRBD1. The V gene's germline CDR1 is SGHRS and CDR2 YFSETQ. V shed 0 bases, J shed 8 bases, and the junction held 6 bases outside the gene matches. The CDR3 is made up of 14 amino acids. The DNA of the CDR3 is TGCGCCAGCAGCTTGGGACAGGGGCCGTACGGCTACACCTTC. The encoded protein is CASSLGQGPYGYTF.

The rearrangement uses TRBV10-3 and TRBJ2-1; TRBD1 agrees at 9 bases. Germline CDR1 and CDR2: ENHRY and SYGVKD. The CDR3 spans 15 residues. V gave up 4 bases and J gave up 3 bases; unmatched junction bases: 4. The CDR3 here is CAISGDREFYNEQFF. The CDR3 DNA is TGTGCCATCAGTGGGGACAGGGAGTTCTACAATGAGCAGTTCTTC.

The chain carries TRBV4-2 and TRBJ2-1, with 12 bases that match TRBD1. Trimming removed 0 bases from V and 5 bases from J; junction bases left unmatched: 5. The CDR3 totals 17 residues. The germline V gene encodes CDR1 LGHNA and CDR2 YNFKEQ. CDR3 region: CASSQDPGQGAHNEQFF. The DNA for the CDR3 is TGTGCCAGCAGCCAAGATCCGGGACAGGGGGCGCACAATGAGCAGTTCTTC.

The V gene is TRBV28, the J gene TRBJ1-2; 7 bases agree with TRBD1. The V segment lost 6 bases and the J segment 3 bases; nucleotides outside the gene matches: 7. This CDR3 has 14 residues. Germline CDR1 and CDR2: MDHEN and SYDVKM. The CDR3, as DNA: TGTGCCAGCAGCAGCCAGGGGGTGTACTATGGCTACACCTTC. This sequence encodes CASSSQGVYYGYTF.

This sequence joins TRBV4-3 and TRBJ2-3, with 11 nucleotides matching TRBD2. Germline V gives CDR1 LGHNA, CDR2 YSLEER. Trimming removed 0 bases from V and 7 bases from J; junction bases left unmatched: 9. CDR3 length: 17 residues. The CDR3 coding sequence is TGCGCCAGCAGCCAAGATTTTACTAGCGGGAGTATGAATACGCAGTATTTT. Amino acids: CASSQDFTSGSMNTQYF.

The chain carries TRBV30 and TRBJ2-7, with D possibly matching TRBD1 (6 bases). The CDR3 has 15 amino acids. Per the germline V gene, CDR1 is GTSNPN and CDR2 is SVGIG (reference sequence). The ends were cut back, 1 base at V and 5 bases at J, with 18 bases in the middle. CDR3 coding DNA: TGTGCCTGGAGTGAGGTAGGGGGAGCTTGGGACGAGCAGTACTTC. This translates into CAWSEVGGAWDEQYF. The full variable domain, rest sourced from reference TRBV30 and TRBJ2-7, is SQTIHQWPATLVQPVGSPLSLECTVEGTSNPNLYWYRQAAGRGLQLLFYSVGIGQISSEVPQNLSASRPQDRQFILSSKKLLLSDSGFYLCAWSEVGGAWDEQYFGPGTRLTVT.

V gene TRBV6-5 combines with J gene TRBJ1-5, with D maybe TRBD1 (6 bases). The CDR3 is 14 residues long. CDR1 and CDR2 (germline): MNHEY, SVGAGI. V lost 8 bases and J lost 9, with 20 bases in between. The CDR3 reads CASRSRGAFSPQHF. In DNA form, the CDR3 reads TGTGCCAGCCGGAGCCGGGGGGCATTCTCGCCCCAGCATTTT.

This clone was seen a few times. The chain employs TRBV24-1 and TRBJ2-1, with 7 nucleotides matching TRBD2. The CDR3 is made up of 15 amino acids. With V trimmed by 6 bases and J by 7 bases, 11 bases remained unmatched. Germline assignment: CDR1 KGHDR and CDR2 SFDVKD. The CDR3 sequence is CATSKGTTPLNEQFF. The CDR3 DNA reads as TGTGCCACCAGTAAAGGGACTACCCCCCTAAATGAGCAGTTCTTC.

The chain uses TRBV6-1 and TRBJ2-5; a weak D match, TRBD1 (6 bases). CDR3 size: 14 residues. Germline loops: CDR1 MNHNS, CDR2 SASEGT. V was shortened by 2 bases and J by 5 bases, with 12 bases between the two germline ends. The chain's CDR3 is CASSEWSQGETQYF. CDR3 DNA sequence: TGTGCCAGCAGTGAATGGTCGCAGGGGGAGACCCAGTACTTC.

Written as DNA, the CDR3 is TGTGCCAGCGCCATAGCGGGCCGAACCTACGAGCAGTACTTC. As protein: CASAIAGRTYEQYF. V is TRBV7-9 and J is TRBJ2-7; 7 bases are a match to TRBD2. V shed 8 bases and J 2 bases; nucleotides not matched to a gene: 9. Germline V CDR1 and CDR2: SEHNR, FQNEAQ (reference sequence). The CDR3 runs to 14 residues. Together with reference TRBV7-9 and TRBJ2-7, the CDR3 gives the full variable domain: DTGVSQNPRHKITKRGQNVTFRCDPISEHNRLYWYRQTLGQGPEFLTYFQNEAQLEKSRLLSDRFSAERPKGSFSTLEIQRTEQGDSAMYLCASAIAGRTYEQYFGPGTRLTVT.

The chain has TRBV5-6 and TRBJ1-2; D uncertain. Germline V gene lookup returns CDR1 SGHDT and CDR2 YYEEEE. V lost 1 base, J lost 1 base, and 14 bases lay in between. This CDR3 has 16 amino acids. The CDR3 reads CASSLIQASINYGYTF. The CDR3, as DNA: TGTGCCAGCAGCTTGATCCAGGCTTCAATTAACTATGGCTACACCTTC.

The chain couples TRBV5-1 to TRBJ1-6; maybe TRBD1 (5 bases). The CDR3 runs 16 residues. The V end lost 0 bases, the J end lost 6 bases, and 13 bases lay between the germline ends. Germline CDR1 is SGHRS and CDR2 is YFSETQ. CDR3 DNA: TGCGCCAGCAGCTTGGCCTCATCGGGACTTAATTCACCCCTCCACTTT. Amino acids: CASSLASSGLNSPLHF.

This chain links TRBV2 with TRBJ1-2; unclear D gene. The germline V and J ends were trimmed by 1 base and 2 bases, with 5 bases remaining between them. This CDR3 comprises 13 residues. In germline, CDR1 is SNHLY, CDR2 FYNNEI. CDR3: CASSEDRNYGYTF. The DNA of the CDR3 is TGTGCCAGCAGTGAAGACAGAAACTATGGCTACACCTTC.

The chain carries TRBV10-3 and TRBJ2-1, with TRBD1 matching over 10 bases. Germline V gives CDR1 ENHRY, CDR2 SYGVKD. After removal of 2 bases from V and 4 bases from J, the junction contained 8 bases not matched to a gene. CDR3 length: 17 residues. The CDR3 DNA reads as TGTGCCATCAGTGAGCCGGACCCGGGACAGGGGTACAATGAGCAGTTCTTC. Protein: CAISEPDPGQGYNEQFF.

This chain connects TRBV7-9 to TRBJ2-1; TRBD2 is a possible D gene (6 bases). The V end lost 5 bases, the J end lost 5 bases, and 25 bases lay between the germline ends. This CDR3 is built from 18 residues. Per the germline V gene, CDR1 is SEHNR and CDR2 is FQNEAQ (reference sequence). CDR3 residues: CASSPRTGGGQVNNEQFF. CDR3 nucleotides: TGTGCCAGCAGCCCCAGAACTGGGGGAGGCCAAGTAAACAATGAGCAGTTCTTC. Drawing the rest from reference TRBV7-9 and TRBJ2-1, the complete variable domain is DTGVSQNPRHKITKRGQNVTFRCDPISEHNRLYWYRQTLGQGPEFLTYFQNEAQLEKSRLLSDRFSAERPKGSFSTLEIQRTEQGDSAMYLCASSPRTGGGQVNNEQFFGPGTRLTVL.

This clone was seen a single time. The V gene is TRBV21-1, the J gene TRBJ2-7; no DNA check was done on the table's D call, TRBD1. TRBV21-1 is a pseudogene segment. The CDR3 has 14 amino acids. The CDR3 loop reads CYHSRETGTGEQYF. The CDR3 DNA reads as TGTTACCACTCAAGAGAGACAGGGACGGGGGAGCAGTACTTC.

V is TRBV29-1 and J is TRBJ1-3; 7 bases agree with TRBD1. The CDR3 totals 14 residues. Germline V gene data show CDR1 as SQVTM and CDR2 as ANQGSEA. V lost 6 bases, J lost 0 bases, and 5 bases stayed unmatched. CDR3 loop: CSVWDSFSGNTIYF. As DNA, the CDR3 is TGCAGCGTATGGGACAGCTTCTCTGGAAACACCATATATTTT.

V and J are TRBV6-2 or TRBV6-3 and TRBJ2-1; 8 bases agree with TRBD2. This CDR3 comprises 18 residues. From germline, CDR1 is MNHEY and CDR2 SVGEGT. Trimming removed 0 bases from V and 3 bases from J; junction bases left unmatched: 10. The CDR3 region is CASSYSTSGSALYNEQFF. DNA of the CDR3: TGTGCCAGCAGTTACTCGACCAGCGGGAGTGCTCTCTACAATGAGCAGTTCTTC.